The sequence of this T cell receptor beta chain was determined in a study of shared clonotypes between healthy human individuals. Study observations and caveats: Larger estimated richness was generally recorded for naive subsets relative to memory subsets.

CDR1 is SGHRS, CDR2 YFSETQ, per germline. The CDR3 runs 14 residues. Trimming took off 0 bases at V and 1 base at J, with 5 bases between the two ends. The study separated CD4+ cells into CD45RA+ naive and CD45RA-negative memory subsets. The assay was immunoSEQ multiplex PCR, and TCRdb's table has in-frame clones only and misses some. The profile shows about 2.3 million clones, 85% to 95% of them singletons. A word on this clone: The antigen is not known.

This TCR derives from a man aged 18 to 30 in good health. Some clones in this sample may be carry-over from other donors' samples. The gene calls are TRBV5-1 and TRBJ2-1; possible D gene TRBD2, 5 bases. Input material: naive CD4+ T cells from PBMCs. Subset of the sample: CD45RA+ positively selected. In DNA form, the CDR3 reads TGCGCCAGCAGCTTGGGGGAGTCCTACAATGAGCAGTTCTTC. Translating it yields CASSLGESYNEQFF.